The T cell receptor (beta chain) under discussion was sequenced for a study of control samples from healthy donors and cancer patients (TCRdb year 2020). Library preparation employed the immunoSEQ multiplex PCR assay. TCRdb stores this immuneACCESS table with in-frame sequences only. Part of the clones is absent; in the studies checked, under half of the shortfall reflects unresolved V genes, and no reason is known for the rest. Within this sample are approximately 46,000 clones, with approximately 94% of them counted one time only. The ten largest clones capture roughly 0.8% of the sample. The CDR3, from cysteine to phenylalanine, totals 16 residues. The CDR3 DNA has 48 bases and is translated from base 1. The trim is 0 bases for V and 4 bases for J, with a gap of 12 bases between the germline ends. Based on the germline V gene, the CDR1 and CDR2 sequences are SGHDN and FVKESK. On this clone: Its antigen has not been determined. There are no base qualities to consult, and no much larger clone falls within one base.

In this chain, TRBV14 is recombined with TRBJ2-2; the D gene is perhaps TRBD2, from 6 matching bases. This receptor was identified in a man aged 25-45 years with colorectal cancer. The sample consisted of PBMCs. The CDR3 region: CASSQDSGVATGELFF. The sequence in DNA is TGTGCCAGCAGCCAAGATTCGGGGGTGGCCACCGGGGAGCTGTTTTTT.